The T cell receptor (beta chain) under discussion was sequenced for a study of pediatric ulcerative colitis. Comments on this clone: Its antigen is as yet unknown.

Rectal tissue came from one to two pinch biopsies taken at colonoscopy. Findings and caveats of the study: Rectal repertoires separated controls, mild-moderate and acute severe colitis. Compared with controls, ulcerative colitis showed greater blood-rectum clone sharing.

Germline V gene lookup returns CDR1 LGHNT and CDR2 FRNRAP. Trimming at V came to 5 bases and at J to 0 bases, leaving 6 bases not matched to a gene. The length of the CDR3 is 15 residues. The survey-level immunoSEQ assay was used. Sequencing used immunoSEQ multiplex PCR; TCRdb keeps in-frame clones, though not all of them. Here the sample spans roughly 45,000 clones, roughly 79% being singletons. Source material: gut tissue. The chain recombines TRBV12-5 with TRBJ1-2, with 7 bases matching TRBD1. The source of this sequence is a girl between 5 and 17 years old with moderate ulcerative colitis. CDR3: CASGPRTGPNYGYTF. Here the CDR3 DNA reads TGTGCTAGTGGTCCCCGGACAGGACCTAACTATGGCTACACCTTC.